Listed below are T cell receptor beta chains from one sample, sequenced in a study of blood T cell repertoires in COVID-19. Assay used: immunoSEQ multiplex PCR; TCRdb lists only in-frame clones, some missing. The sample holds some 120,000 clones, roughly 80% seen once. The sequencing input was peripheral blood. All receptors come from a man aged 65-85 years with acute or convalescent COVID-19. The CDR3 runs from the conserved cysteine through the conserved F or W. A D gene is named only where the DNA matches it firmly. Size values are once, few and many counts, or a class for expanded clones, and some rows have none.

D	length	V	size	J	DNA	CDR3
.	14	TRBV3-1/TRBV3-2	.	TRBJ2-7	TGTGCCAGCAGCCAAGACCGGGGGACCTACGAGCAGTACTTC	CASSQDRGTYEQYF
.	14	TRBV12-5	.	TRBJ1-1	TGTGCTAGTTCTCCTACCGGTCGGAACACTGAAGCTTTCTTT	CASSPTGRNTEAFF
.	14	TRBV2	many	TRBJ1-1	TGTGCCAGCAGTGAAGACACAACCTACACTGAAGCTTTCTTT	CASSEDTTYTEAFF
TRBD1	15	TRBV2	.	TRBJ2-1	TGTGCCAGCAGTGGGGACAGGATAGGGGGCAATGAGCAGTTCTTC	CASSGDRIGGNEQFF
.	14	TRBV3-1/TRBV3-2	.	TRBJ2-5	TGTGCCAGCAGCCAAGTATGGCAGCAAGAGACCCAGTACTTC	CASSQVWQQETQYF
TRBD2	15	TRBV6-5	.	TRBJ2-7	TGTGCCAGCAGCATCACTAGCGGGGGCTCCTACGAGCAGTACTTC	CASSITSGGSYEQYF
.	14	TRBV7-9	once	TRBJ2-1	TGTGCCAGCAGCTTATCTCGGGGGAGCAATGAGCAGTTCTTC	CASSLSRGSNEQFF
TRBD1	14	TRBV14	.	TRBJ1-2	TGTGCCAGCAGCCCCGGGACAGGGAGCTATGGCTACACCTTC	CASSPGTGSYGYTF
.	14	TRBV7-9	.	TRBJ1-6	TGTGCCAGCAGCATCGACATCCTTAATTCACCCCTCCACTTT	CASSIDILNSPLHF
.	16	TRBV7-7	.	TRBJ2-1	TGTGCTAGCAGCTTAAGACTAACCAACTCCTACAATGAGCAGTTCTTC	CASSLRLTNSYNEQFF
.	15	TRBV27	.	TRBJ1-1	TGTGCCAGCAGTTCTCGGACAGCGAGGGTTACTGAAGCTTTCTTT	CASSSRTARVTEAFF
TRBD1	17	TRBV19	.	TRBJ1-4	TGTGCCAGTAGTTTGACAGGGAATCCCTCAACTAATGAAAAACTGTTTTTT	CASSLTGNPSTNEKLFF
.	16	TRBV6-5	.	TRBJ1-6	TGTGCCAGCAGTTACGACCGGCTGCGGGGAAATTCACCCCTCCACTTT	CASSYDRLRGNSPLHF
.	12	TRBV29-1	few	TRBJ1-2	TGCTCCACAGGGAACAGAAAAGTTGGCTACACCTTC	CSTGNRKVGYTF
.	14	TRBV7-8	once	TRBJ1-1	TGTGCCAGCAGCTTAGCGAAAGGGGTTTGGGGAGCTTTCTTT	CASSLAKGVWGAFF
.	15	TRBV10-3	.	TRBJ1-2	TGTGCCATCAGTGAATTTAATGTAGCCAGCTATGGCTACACCTTC	CAISEFNVASYGYTF
.	13	TRBV5-1	.	TRBJ1-1	TGCGCCAGCTCACTTGGGGAGTCCACTGAAGCTTTCTTT	CASSLGESTEAFF
.	15	TRBV10-3	.	TRBJ1-5	TGTGCCATCAGTGGAGTCGGACAGCTAGGACAGCCCCAGCATTTT	CAISGVGQLGQPQHF
.	15	TRBV9	.	TRBJ2-3	TGTGCCAGCAGCGTATTAGGGGTTTCGACAGATACGCAGTATTTT	CASSVLGVSTDTQYF
TRBD2	15	TRBV30	.	TRBJ2-2	TGTGCCTGGAGTGTACAGGCTAGCGGGGCCGGGGAGCTGTTTTTT	CAWSVQASGAGELFF
.	16	TRBV5-1	.	TRBJ1-4	TGCGCCAGCAGCGTGGATCTAGGAGGGAGGGACGGAAAACTGTTTTTT	CASSVDLGGRDGKLFF
TRBD1	17	TRBV2	.	TRBJ2-3	TGTGCCAGCAGAAAATCCGGGACAGGGGCTAGCACAGATACGCAGTATTTT	CASRKSGTGASTDTQYF
TRBD1	15	TRBV5-6	.	TRBJ1-1	TGTGCCAGCAGCTTGCACCTCGGGACAGGGGGCGAAGCTTTCTTT	CASSLHLGTGGEAFF
.	17	TRBV9	.	TRBJ1-6	TGTGCCAGCAGCGTAGGGATGTCTCCTCGGGATAGTTCACCCCTCCACTTT	CASSVGMSPRDSSPLHF
.	14	TRBV5-1	once	TRBJ2-2	TGCGCCAGCAACCCGACTGGCCGGGGCGGGGAGCTGTTTTTT	CASNPTGRGGELFF
.	14	TRBV5-1	.	TRBJ1-5	TGCGCCAGCAGTGGGGGGGACAGCAATCAGCCCCAGCATTTT	CASSGGDSNQPQHF
.	15	TRBV5-1	.	TRBJ2-2	TGCGCCAGCAGCTTGGTGGGGGGGCGCACCGGGGAGCTGTTTTTT	CASSLVGGRTGELFF
TRBD2	12	TRBV2	.	TRBJ2-1	TGTGCCAGCAGCGGGGGGGCCGCTGAGCAGTTCTTC	CASSGGAAEQFF
.	12	TRBV6-5	.	TRBJ1-2	TGTGCCAGCACCAACGGGAACTATGGCTACACCTTC	CASTNGNYGYTF
.	14	TRBV29-1	.	TRBJ1-1	TGCAGCGTCAGAACGCAGGGTGAGAAGACTGAAGCTTTCTTT	CSVRTQGEKTEAFF
TRBD1	15	TRBV3-1/TRBV3-2	once	TRBJ2-3	TGTGCCAGCAGCCACAGACAGGGTAGCACAGATACGCAGTATTTT	CASSHRQGSTDTQYF
.	15	TRBV12-5	once	TRBJ2-2	TGTGCTAGTGGTCTACGACTAACGGTACCCGGGGAGCTGTTTTTT	CASGLRLTVPGELFF
TRBD1	14	TRBV7-9	.	TRBJ2-7	TGTGCCAGCACGCCGGGACAGGGGATCTACGAGCAGTACTTC	CASTPGQGIYEQYF
.	13	TRBV11-1	.	TRBJ2-7	TGTGCCAGCAGCTTGCGGGATTACTACGAGCAGTACTTC	CASSLRDYYEQYF
.	18	TRBV27	many	TRBJ1-4	TGTGCCAGCAGTTTCTCATTTGGAGGGCGGGCAACTAATGAAAAACTGTTTTTT	CASSFSFGGRATNEKLFF
.	15	TRBV11-3	.	TRBJ2-5	TGTGCCAGCAGCCCCCGGGCGGGTGAGCGAGAGACCCAGTACTTC	CASSPRAGERETQYF
.	14	TRBV7-8	few	TRBJ1-1	TGTGCCAGCAGCTTGCACACCCGGGGTCCTGAAGCTTTCTTT	CASSLHTRGPEAFF
TRBD1	15	TRBV27	few	TRBJ1-1	TGTGCCAGCAAGATTTCGGGACAGGGGCTGGCTGAAGCTTTCTTT	CASKISGQGLAEAFF
.	16	TRBV13	.	TRBJ1-6	TGTGCCAGCAGCTCTGCACGGGGAAGGAGCAATTCACCCCTCCACTTT	CASSSARGRSNSPLHF
TRBD2	17	TRBV7-8	.	TRBJ2-3	TGTGCCAGCAGCCCGGTCCTCGGGCTAGCGGGCACAGATACGCAGTATTTT	CASSPVLGLAGTDTQYF
.	13	TRBV6-5	once	TRBJ1-2	TGTGCCAGCGGCTTCGGACAGTCCTATGGCTACACCTTC	CASGFGQSYGYTF
TRBD1	15	TRBV19	.	TRBJ1-5	TGTGCCAGTAGTACAGGACAGGGATGGGATCAGCCCCAGCATTTT	CASSTGQGWDQPQHF
TRBD2	14	TRBV6-5	.	TRBJ2-4	TGTGCCAGCAGGGGACTAGCGGGGGGAAACATTCAGTACTTC	CASRGLAGGNIQYF
.	17	TRBV28	.	TRBJ1-6	TGTGCCAGCAGCCCGCGCGGGGGGGCTATTAGTAATTCACCCCTCCACTTT	CASSPRGGAISNSPLHF
.	14	TRBV7-2	many	TRBJ1-1	TGTGCCAGCAGCTTAGTTGGCGGAAGCACTGAAGCTTTCTTT	CASSLVGGSTEAFF
.	17	TRBV15	.	TRBJ1-6	TGTGCCACCAGCAGAGAGGTATCTGGTAGTTCAAGTTCACCCCTCCACTTT	CATSREVSGSSSSPLHF
TRBD1	14	TRBV18	.	TRBJ2-7	TGTGCCAGCTCACCAGGGACAGGGGCTTACGAGCAGTACTTC	CASSPGTGAYEQYF
TRBD2	19	TRBV15	.	TRBJ2-3	TGTGCCACCAGCAGAGATGCTACCCAGCGGGGGGGCCTAGTAGATACGCAGTATTTT	CATSRDATQRGGLVDTQYF
.	13	TRBV5-8	.	TRBJ1-4	TGTGCCAGCAACAGTGGGGGGACTGAAAAACTGTTTTTT	CASNSGGTEKLFF
TRBD2	15	TRBV6-2/TRBV6-3	.	TRBJ2-1	TGTGCCAGCAGTTATGTAGCGGGGGGGAACAATGAGCAGTTCTTC	CASSYVAGGNNEQFF
TRBD1	15	TRBV7-9	.	TRBJ2-4	TGTGCCAGCAGCAGACAGGGGGCGAGCAAAAACATTCAGTACTTC	CASSRQGASKNIQYF
TRBD1	14	TRBV5-1	.	TRBJ2-7	TGCGCCAGCAGCTTGGTTGGGACAGGGGCCGAGCAGTACTTC	CASSLVGTGAEQYF
.	13	TRBV7-2	.	TRBJ1-1	TGTGCCAGCGATTCAGGGTTGCGCACTGAAGCTTTCTTT	CASDSGLRTEAFF
.	13	TRBV9	many	TRBJ2-4	TGTGCCAGCAGCGTAGGGTACGGAAACATTCAGTACTTC	CASSVGYGNIQYF